One and the same sample provided the 32 T cell receptor beta chains below, sequenced in a study of OX40 agonist ivuxolimab in advanced cancers. TCRdb's table, derived via immunoSEQ multiplex PCR, lists solely in-frame clones and lacks some. The table includes 14,000 or so clones, about 94% detected once. This sample comprised CD4+ or CD8+ T cells sorted from blood, obtained in a trial of the OX40 agonist ivuxolimab. The receptor set was obtained from an adult with an advanced solid tumor such as melanoma, head and neck, liver or kidney cancer.

Sample share makes this clone large. The chain uses TRBV6-5 and TRBJ1-2; TRBD1 matches 10 bases. J gave up 2 bases and V 5 bases, and 5 bases lay outside the gene matches. This CDR3 contains 15 residues. Germline V gene data show CDR1 as MNHEY and CDR2 as SVGAGI. For the CDR3, the DNA is TGTGCCAGCAGTCCCGGACAGGGGGGAAACTATGGCTACACCTTC. Encoded protein: CASSPGQGGNYGYTF.

This rearrangement joins TRBV6-1 to TRBJ2-5; the match to TRBD1 covers 8 bases. The V gene's germline CDR1 is MNHNS and CDR2 SASEGT. The V gene end was trimmed by 1 base and the J gene end by 4 bases; junction bases not matched to a gene: 8. CDR3 length equals 16 residues. The CDR3 here is CASSEVEGQGGETQYF. CDR3 DNA: TGTGCCAGCAGTGAAGTAGAAGGACAGGGCGGAGAGACCCAGTACTTC.

Regarding this clone: The junction departs from the called germline gene at one end, perhaps through a read error. V is TRBV16 and J is TRBJ1-3; D ambiguous. Germline lookup yields CDR1 KGHSY and CDR2 FQNENV. The length of the CDR3 is 14 residues. The CDR3 bases are TGTGCCAGCAGCCAAGCAAGCGGAGGAAGCACCATATATTTT. Residues: CASSQASGGSTIYF. The entire variable domain, with the rest obtained from reference TRBV16 and TRBJ1-3, is as follows: GEEVAQTPKHLVRGEGQKAKLYCAPIKGHSYVFWYQQVLKNEFKFLISFQNENVFDETGMPKERFSAKCLPNSPCSLEIQATKLEDSAVYFCASSQASGGSTIYFGEGSWLTVV.

This chain connects TRBV19 to TRBJ2-2; D is ambiguous. The length of the CDR3 is 14 residues. V dropped 5 bases and J dropped 4 bases, with 11 bases sitting between them. Germline values: CDR1 LNHDA, CDR2 SQIVND (reference sequence). CDR3 coding DNA: TGTGCCAGTAGTTCTCCCCCCAGCACCGGGGAGCTGTTTTTT. It encodes CASSSPPSTGELFF.

The chain employs TRBV10-1 and TRBJ2-1; TRBD1 is a possible D gene (5 bases). The CDR3 runs 13 residues. Germline V gene data show CDR1 as WNHNN and CDR2 as SYGVQD (reference sequence). Trimming shortened V by 4 bases and J by 4 bases, and 8 bases separated the two germline ends. Written as DNA, the CDR3 is TGCGCCAGCAGTGTGACAGCTTACAATGAGCAGTTCTTC. Translating gives CASSVTAYNEQFF.

In its sample, this clone was seen once. As DNA, the CDR3 is TGTGCTAGTGGCCGACAGGGGGCAGGGGAAAAACTGTTTTTT. This translates into CASGRQGAGEKLFF. The chain is built from TRBV12-5 and TRBJ1-4; the match to TRBD1 covers 10 bases. The CDR3 is 14 amino acids. In germline, CDR1 is LGHNT, CDR2 FRNRAP. The junction had 6 bases not matched to a gene; V was cut back by 6 bases and J by 8 bases.

V gene TRBV5-1 combines with J gene TRBJ2-7; TRBD1 matches 12 bases. This CDR3 region has 13 residues. After removal of 7 bases from V and 5 bases from J, the junction contained 4 bases not matched to a gene. Germline V CDR1 and CDR2: SGHRS, YFSETQ. In DNA, the CDR3 is TGCGCCAGCTGGGGGACAGGGGGCAACGAGCAGTACTTC. This codes for CASWGTGGNEQYF.

V gene TRBV30 combines with J gene TRBJ2-5; 8 nucleotides agree with TRBD1. V lost 3 bases and J lost 2; bases outside the gene matches: 11. The CDR3 length is 16 residues. Germline V gene lookup returns CDR1 GTSNPN and CDR2 SVGIG (reference sequence). CDR3 sequence reads: CAWRARQGWGQETQYF. The CDR3 DNA is TGTGCCTGGAGGGCAAGACAGGGGTGGGGACAAGAGACCCAGTACTTC.

V is TRBV5-8 and J is TRBJ2-1; the match to TRBD1 covers 8 bases. Germline V gene data show CDR1 as SGHTS and CDR2 as YDEGEE. This CDR3 region has 15 residues. The V and J ends lost 0 bases and 7 bases, in that order; junction bases with no gene match: 6. The CDR3 DNA reads as TGTGCCAGCAGCTTGGAGGACAGGGAGGTTAATGAGCAGTTCTTC. It yields the protein CASSLEDREVNEQFF. Combining the CDR3 with reference TRBV5-8 and TRBJ2-1 gives the whole variable domain EAGVTQSPTHLIKTRGQQATLRCSPISGHTSVYWYQQALGLGLQFLLWYDEGEERNRGNFPPRFSGRQFPNYSSELNVNALELEDSALYLCASSLEDREVNEQFFGPGTRLTVL.

This clone has just one count. J is TRBJ2-1 and V is TRBV9; 9 bases fit TRBD1. The CDR3 runs 16 residues. Trimming removed 3 bases from V and 4 bases from J; junction bases left unmatched: 8. Germline V lookup: CDR1 SGDLS, CDR2 YYNGEE. The CDR3 loop reads CASSGLPGQGYNEQFF. CDR3 coding DNA: TGTGCCAGCAGCGGATTGCCGGGACAGGGATACAATGAGCAGTTCTTC. The full variable domain, rest sourced from reference TRBV9 and TRBJ2-1, is DSGVTQTPKHLITATGQRVTLRCSPRSGDLSVYWYQQSLDQGLQFLIQYYNGEERAKGNILERFSAQQFPDLHSELNLSSLELGDSALYFCASSGLPGQGYNEQFFGPGTRLTVL.

The rearrangement links TRBV9 to TRBJ1-4; 7 nucleotides agree with TRBD1. The CDR3 loop spans 14 amino acids. The germline V gene has CDR1 SGDLS and CDR2 YYNGEE. J was trimmed by 4 bases and V by 3 bases; bases with no gene match: 3. The CDR3 region has the DNA TGTGCCAGCAGCGGCGGGACAGTTAATGAAAAACTGTTTTTT. It specifies CASSGGTVNEKLFF.

The gene calls are TRBV7-2 and TRBJ1-2; no clear D gene. V lost 8 bases, J lost 6 bases, and 4 bases lay in between. Germline CDR1 is SGHTA and CDR2 is FQGNSA. There are 9 residues in the CDR3. The CDR3 DNA reads as TGTGCCAGCCCCGATGGCTACACCTTC. Translation: CASPDGYTF.

The rearrangement links TRBV5-1 to TRBJ2-3; possibly TRBD2 for D (6 bases). Germline CDR1 reads SGHRS; CDR2 reads YFSETQ. Deletions cut 0 bases from V and 1 base from J, with 12 bases between. There are 16 residues in the CDR3. Here the CDR3 DNA reads TGCGCCAGCAGCTTGGTAGGCGGGATGGGCACAGATACGCAGTATTTT. It yields the protein CASSLVGGMGTDTQYF.

This clone is medium-sized. The V call is TRBV9, the J call TRBJ1-6; the D is unclear. The V gene lost 3 bases and the J gene lost 7 bases, with 11 bases spanning the gap. CDR1 is SGDLS and CDR2 is YYNGEE in the germline V gene. The CDR3 has 14 residues. CDR3 amino acids: CASSGGEGNSPLHF. The CDR3 DNA reads TGTGCCAGCAGCGGAGGCGAGGGCAATTCACCCCTCCACTTT.

The chain carries TRBV2 and TRBJ2-7, with TRBD2 identical over 13 bases. This CDR3 has 15 amino acids. CDR1 is SNHLY and CDR2 is FYNNEI in the germline V gene. V shed 6 bases and J 3 bases; nucleotides not matched to a gene: 5. For the CDR3, the DNA is TGTGCCAGCAGGGCCGGGACTAGCGGGAACTACGAGCAGTACTTC. Its protein product is CASRAGTSGNYEQYF.

V is TRBV4-3 and J is TRBJ2-1; D is possibly TRBD1 (6 bases). Trimming shortened V by 0 bases and J by 4 bases, and 16 bases separated the two germline ends. Germline assignment: CDR1 LGHNA and CDR2 YSLEER. CDR3 length equals 17 residues. DNA of the CDR3: TGCGCCAGCAGCCAAGATCTAATAGGACAGCCGTACAATGAGCAGTTCTTC. Its protein is CASSQDLIGQPYNEQFF.

A single count supports this clone. The chain employs TRBV10-3 and TRBJ2-5, with D perhaps matching TRBD1 or TRBD2 (5 bases each). Germline CDR1 is ENHRY and CDR2 is SYGVKD. CDR3 length: 16 amino acids. Between the trimmed V and J ends, which lost 5 bases and 4 bases, there was a span of 20 bases. CDR3 in DNA: TGTGCCATCAGTTTTGGGGCAGGGAGACTCACAGAGACCCAGTACTTC. Its translation: CAISFGAGRLTETQYF.

The DNA of the CDR3 is TGTGCCAGTAGGTACAGGGGGGGGTACGAGCAGTACTTC. Translation gives CASRYRGGYEQYF. This sequence joins TRBV19 and TRBJ2-7; D might be TRBD1 (8 bases). Trimming cost V 6 bases and J 4 bases, with 13 bases left between them. CDR3 length: 13 amino acids. Germline V gene data show CDR1 as LNHDA and CDR2 as SQIVND (reference sequence).

The sample holds a few counts of this clone. The chain couples TRBV4-2 to TRBJ1-2; D not certain. CDR1 and CDR2 (germline): LGHNA, YNFKEQ. The CDR3 has 16 amino acids. Trimming removed 0 bases at V and 5 bases at J, with 16 bases between. The CDR3 nucleotides read TGTGCCAGCAGCCAAGAAAAGACGGATCTACTTTATGGCTACACCTTC. Its protein is CASSQEKTDLLYGYTF.

The rearrangement links TRBV28 to TRBJ1-6; 9 positions agree with TRBD1. V shed 6 bases and J 7 bases; nucleotides not matched to a gene: 19. This CDR3 is 19 amino acids long. Germline lookup yields CDR1 MDHEN and CDR2 SYDVKM. The CDR3 here is CASSSINLHRDRENSPLHF. The DNA of the CDR3 is TGTGCCAGCAGCTCCATTAACCTACATCGGGACAGGGAAAATTCACCCCTCCACTTT. Based on the CDR3 plus reference TRBV28 and TRBJ1-6, the full variable domain is DVKVTQSSRYLVKRTGEKVFLECVQDMDHENMFWYRQDPGLGLRLIYFSYDVKMKEKGDIPEGYSVSREKKERFSLILESASTNQTSMYLCASSSINLHRDRENSPLHFGNGTRLTVT.

The chain employs TRBV7-2 and TRBJ2-5; possible D gene TRBD1, 5 bases. The length of the CDR3 is 15 residues. V was pared by 2 bases and J by 2 bases, with 12 bases between. Germline CDR1 reads SGHTA; CDR2 reads FQGNSA. The CDR3 is CASSLIWGSQETQYF. CDR3 DNA: TGTGCCAGCAGCTTAATCTGGGGCAGTCAAGAGACCCAGTACTTC.

The chain couples TRBV14 to TRBJ2-1, with 7 bases lining up with TRBD2. CDR3 length: 15 amino acids. Germline V gives CDR1 SGHDN, CDR2 FVKESK. V lost 4 bases, J lost 4 bases, and 7 bases stayed unmatched. The DNA for the CDR3 is TGTGCCAGCAGCCCGACCCTAGCGGCTTACAATGAGCAGTTCTTC. Residues: CASSPTLAAYNEQFF.

J is TRBJ2-1 and V is TRBV6-5, with D perhaps TRBD1 (6 bases). Germline values: CDR1 MNHEY, CDR2 SVGAGI. V was clipped by 6 bases and J by 0 bases, with 12 bases between them. This CDR3 contains 15 residues. CDR3 amino acids: CASRGGIGSYNEQFF. The CDR3 DNA reads as TGTGCCAGCAGAGGGGGTATAGGCTCCTACAATGAGCAGTTCTTC.

The chain employs TRBV19 and TRBJ2-1; D not resolved. Germline-derived CDR1 and CDR2 are LNHDA and SQIVND (reference sequence). The CDR3 consists of 13 residues. V lost 8 bases and J lost 4, with 12 bases in between. This CDR3 reads CASSYSLYNEQFF. In DNA form, the CDR3 reads TGTGCCAGTTCCTACAGCTTATACAATGAGCAGTTCTTC.

V is TRBV14 and J is TRBJ2-1; TRBD2 aligns across 11 bases. The germline gives CDR1 SGHDN, CDR2 FVKESK. The CDR3 has 16 residues. V gave up 3 bases and J gave up 2 bases; unmatched junction bases: 3. CDR3 sequence (DNA): TGTGCCAGCAGCCACCGACTAGCGGGACCCTACAATGAGCAGTTCTTC. Its translation is CASSHRLAGPYNEQFF.

The J gene is TRBJ2-7, the V gene TRBV5-6, with D possibly matching TRBD2 (6 bases). The CDR3 loop spans 17 amino acids. The germline V gene has CDR1 SGHDT and CDR2 YYEEEE. The ends were cut back, 4 bases at V and 1 base at J, with 21 bases in the middle. The CDR3 spells CASSAGLLRATSYEQYF. The DNA for the CDR3 is TGTGCCAGCAGCGCGGGACTGCTAAGGGCTACTTCCTACGAGCAGTACTTC.

The rearrangement uses TRBV28 and TRBJ2-2; D gene ambiguous. Trimming shortened V by 7 bases and J by 8 bases, and 11 bases separated the two germline ends. The CDR3 is made up of 12 amino acids. CDR1 is MDHEN, CDR2 SYDVKM, per germline. The CDR3 reads CASTHPMGELFF. The CDR3 region has the DNA TGTGCCAGCACCCACCCTATGGGGGAGCTGTTTTTT.

The CDR3, as DNA: TGTGCCAGCGCCAGAGATGAGCAGTTCTTC. This codes for CASARDEQFF. This chain links TRBV25-1 with TRBJ2-1; no definite D call. The CDR3 consists of 10 residues. Trimming left V 8 bases short and J 8 bases short, with 7 bases between. The germline V gene encodes CDR1 MGHDK and CDR2 SYGVNS.

The chain carries TRBV5-6 and TRBJ1-5, with 8 bases aligning to TRBD1. Germline V CDR1 and CDR2: SGHDT, YYEEEE. The ends lost 4 bases at V and 1 base at J; junction bases unmatched: 10. This CDR3 is built from 17 residues. CDR3 loop: CASSRGQAPGSNQPQHF. Written as DNA, the CDR3 is TGTGCCAGCAGCCGGGGACAGGCCCCTGGGAGCAATCAGCCCCAGCATTTT.

The genes are TRBV11-3 and TRBJ2-7; 7 bases fit TRBD2. The V and J ends lost 7 bases and 3 bases, in that order; junction bases with no gene match: 24. This CDR3 has 19 residues. Per germline, CDR1 SGHNT and CDR2 YENEEA. The CDR3 DNA reads TGTGCCAGCACTACCAAACCCCACTGCGGCGGGGGTGACTTCTACGAGCAGTACTTC. This gives the protein CASTTKPHCGGGDFYEQYF.

The gene calls are TRBV27 and TRBJ1-5; no clear D gene. The germline V gene has CDR1 MNHEY and CDR2 SMNVEV (reference sequence). This CDR3 region has 14 residues. Trimming removed 2 bases from V and 4 bases from J, with 9 bases in between. CDR3 DNA sequence: TGTGCCAGCAGTTTAACGGGAAGGAATCAGCCCCAGCATTTT. Residues: CASSLTGRNQPQHF.

The genes are TRBV25-1 and TRBJ1-2, with TRBD1 as a possible D gene (6 bases). The V end lost 2 bases, the J end lost 4 bases, and 11 bases lay between the germline ends. CDR3 length: 14 residues. Per germline, CDR1 MGHDK and CDR2 SYGVNS. The CDR3 region is CASSEKGVGYGYTF. Here the CDR3 DNA reads TGTGCCAGCAGTGAAAAGGGGGTGGGCTATGGCTACACCTTC.